Below, 26 T cell receptor beta chains from the same sample are listed, as sequenced in a study of identical twins. TCRdb ran MiXCR on the 5' RACE reads and lists one entry per CDR3 protein. Found here are hundreds of thousands of distinct CDR3 sequences, 9% to 15% of them singletons; the top ten hold roughly 1.5%. Separately, the same data were catalogued under a study of yellow fever vaccine responses in identical twins.

The sample was PBMCs. The receptors originated from a woman younger than 35 in good health.

This clonotype showed up many times. This sequence joins TRBV12-3 or TRBV12-4 and TRBJ2-7; perhaps TRBD1 as D (5 bases). The length of the CDR3 is 12 residues. The V and J ends lost 6 bases and 6 bases respectively, with 12 bases between them. In DNA, the CDR3 is TGTGCCAGCAGCACAGGTTTGGGCGAGCAGTACTTC. Translating it yields CASSTGLGEQYF.

This sequence joins TRBV24-1 and TRBJ2-7; D uncertain. Trimming took off 0 bases at V and 2 bases at J, with 10 bases between the two ends. From germline, CDR1 is KGHDR and CDR2 SFDVKD. The CDR3 has 15 amino acids. CDR3 bases: TGTGCCACCAGTGATTTGGTCGGAGATACCTACGAGCAGTACTTC. This sequence encodes CATSDLVGDTYEQYF.

This clonotype has only a few counts. The V and J genes are TRBV6-4 and TRBJ2-2; TRBD2 is a possible D gene (5 bases). Germline V gene lookup returns CDR1 MRHNA and CDR2 SNTAGT. There are 16 residues in the CDR3. Trimming took 3 bases from V and 6 from J, leaving 17 bases between them. The DNA for the CDR3 is TGTGCCAGCAGTGAAGGTTCCAGAGACGGGGCCGGGGAGCTGTTTTTT. It yields the protein CASSEGSRDGAGELFF.

This clonotype was recorded many times. This chain joins TRBV6-1 and TRBJ2-1, with 8 nucleotides matching TRBD2. The CDR3 has 15 residues. Germline V CDR1 and CDR2: MNHNS, SASEGT. V dropped 6 bases and J dropped 4; count of bases not matched to a gene: 8. The CDR3 nucleotides are TGTGCCAGCAGGAGCGGGGCTAGCGGGTACAATGAGCAGTTCTTC. Its protein product is CASRSGASGYNEQFF.

This sequence joins TRBV28 and TRBJ1-2; D gene unclear. The germline CDR1 and CDR2 sequences are MDHEN and SYDVKM. This CDR3 has 12 amino acids. The ends were cut back, 4 bases at V and 6 bases at J, with 9 bases in the middle. CDR3 sequence reads: CASSSSKDGYTF. Written as DNA, the CDR3 is TGTGCCAGCAGTTCCTCCAAGGATGGCTACACCTTC.

This clonotype was found a few times. The chain combines TRBV5-1 with TRBJ2-3; 9 nucleotides match TRBD1. The CDR3 has 14 amino acids. In germline, CDR1 is SGHRS, CDR2 YFSETQ. V was pared by 5 bases and J by 3 bases, with 4 bases of the junction left unmatched. For the CDR3, the DNA is TGCGCCAGCAGGGCCGACAGGGGGACAGATACGCAGTATTTT. Translating it yields CASRADRGTDTQYF.

This clonotype was seen more than once but under ten times. V gene TRBV20-1 combines with J gene TRBJ2-1, with 8 bases fitting TRBD2. This CDR3 contains 18 residues. Germline V lookup: CDR1 DFQATT, CDR2 SNEGSKA (reference sequence). V was pared by 2 bases and J by 8 bases, with 20 bases of the junction left unmatched. As DNA, the CDR3 is TGCAGTGCTAGACGGAGGATCTCAGCGGGAGTGAGATCCTATGAGCAGTTCTTC. It codes for CSARRRISAGVRSYEQFF.

The gene calls are TRBV6-1 and TRBJ2-3; D not certain. Germline CDR1 MNHNS, CDR2 SASEGT. Trimming removed 8 bases from V and 2 bases from J, with 17 bases in between. The CDR3 has 15 amino acids. CDR3: CASQQRRSPTDTQYF. CDR3 nucleotide sequence: TGTGCCAGCCAACAGAGAAGAAGTCCCACAGATACGCAGTATTTT.

This clonotype showed up just a few times. The chain has TRBV20-1 and TRBJ2-3; 7 nucleotides agree with TRBD1. This CDR3 comprises 16 residues. CDR1 is DFQATT and CDR2 is SNEGSKA in the germline V gene (reference sequence). Losses at the gene ends were 2 bases for V and 0 bases for J; bases not matched to a gene: 8. The DNA for the CDR3 is TGCAGTGCTAGATATGGGACAGTGTCTAGCACAGATACGCAGTATTTT. It encodes CSARYGTVSSTDTQYF.

This chain connects TRBV10-3 to TRBJ1-3; D is perhaps TRBD1 (5 bases). The germline V gene has CDR1 ENHRY and CDR2 SYGVKD. V was shortened by 3 bases and J by 8 bases, with 11 bases between the two germline ends. This CDR3 is built from 13 residues. The DNA for the CDR3 is TGTGCCATCAGTGACCAGGGTGGGGACACCATATATTTT. It encodes CAISDQGGDTIYF.

This clonotype has just a few counts. The chain has TRBV6-1 and TRBJ1-2; D unclear. Germline lookup yields CDR1 MNHNS and CDR2 SASEGT. The CDR3 contains 12 residues. Trimming removed 6 bases from V and 6 bases from J, with 11 bases in between. Here the CDR3 reads CASREHQDGYTF. In nucleotides, the CDR3 is TGTGCCAGCAGGGAGCACCAGGATGGCTACACCTTC.

CDR3 sequence: CASSTGGGNSGANVLTF. CDR3 nucleotide sequence: TGTGCCAGCAGCACAGGGGGCGGAAATAGTGGGGCCAACGTCCTGACTTTC. This chain uses TRBV25-1 with TRBJ2-6, with 9 nucleotides matching TRBD1. Germline V lookup: CDR1 MGHDK, CDR2 SYGVNS. Germline trimming cut 6 bases from V and 3 bases from J; bases unmatched to any gene: 9. This CDR3 spans 17 amino acids.

This clonotype was seen repeatedly, ten times or more. The V and J genes are TRBV5-1 and TRBJ1-4; 7 nucleotides line up with TRBD1. V dropped 4 bases and J dropped 0; count of bases not matched to a gene: 3. CDR3 length: 15 amino acids. CDR1 is SGHRS, CDR2 YFSETQ, per germline. The CDR3 coding sequence is TGCGCCAGCAGCCTCGACAGGGCAACTAATGAAAAACTGTTTTTT. Encoded protein: CASSLDRATNEKLFF.

This clonotype was observed many times. This chain uses TRBV5-1 with TRBJ2-1; TRBD2 is a possible D gene (5 bases). The V gene's germline CDR1 is SGHRS and CDR2 YFSETQ. This CDR3 has 15 amino acids. Trimming took off 4 bases at V and 6 bases at J, with 17 bases between the two ends. The CDR3 nucleotides read TGCGCCAGCAGCATGAGCGGAGGATTTCCCAATGAGCAGTTCTTC. This translates into CASSMSGGFPNEQFF.

A note on this clonotype: Just one base apart from a much larger clone, this may be a read error. The chain combines TRBV12-3 or TRBV12-4 with TRBJ2-2; D is possibly TRBD2 (5 bases). CDR3 length: 17 residues. The DNA for the CDR3 is TGTGCCAGCAGTTTAAACCTTGCGACCCTGAGTACCGGGGAGCTGGTTTTT. Translation gives CASSLNLATLSTGELVF.

This chain connects TRBV7-7 to TRBJ2-5, with 13 bases lining up with TRBD2. Unmatched junction bases numbered 7, after V lost 3 bases and J lost 6 bases. CDR1 SSHAT and CDR2 FNYEAQ come from the germline V gene (reference sequence). The CDR3 totals 16 residues. CDR3 in amino acids: CASSFGTSGMGKTQYF. The CDR3 bases are TGTGCCAGCAGCTTTGGGACTAGCGGGATGGGGAAGACCCAGTACTTC.

This rearrangement joins TRBV7-9 to TRBJ2-3; the match to TRBD1 covers 8 bases. This CDR3 has 12 amino acids. The germline CDR1 and CDR2 sequences are SEHNR and FQNEAQ (reference sequence). Germline trimming cut 4 bases from V and 13 bases from J; bases unmatched to any gene: 7. Here the CDR3 reads CASSSPGQEKYF. As DNA, the CDR3 is TGTGCCAGCAGCTCCCCGGGACAGGAGAAGTATTTT.

There are a few counts of this clonotype. The chain links TRBV9 to TRBJ2-5, with a weak D call TRBD2 (6 bases). V dropped 2 bases and J dropped 5 bases, with 10 bases sitting between them. The CDR3 runs 13 residues. The germline V gene has CDR1 SGDLS and CDR2 YYNGEE. The CDR3 protein is CASSVSGGETQYF. In DNA, the CDR3 is TGTGCCAGCAGCGTTAGCGGTGGGGAGACCCAGTACTTC.

The rearrangement uses TRBV24-1 and TRBJ2-1; no clear D. This CDR3 is built from 16 residues. With 0 bases removed from V and 0 bases from J, the gap between germline ends came to 8 bases. Germline assignment: CDR1 KGHDR and CDR2 SFDVKD. The CDR3 sequence is CATSDLATPSYNEQFF. The CDR3, as DNA: TGTGCCACCAGTGATTTGGCGACCCCCTCCTACAATGAGCAGTTCTTC.

V gene TRBV20-1 combines with J gene TRBJ2-3; possibly TRBD1 for D (5 bases). Per germline, CDR1 DFQATT and CDR2 SNEGSKA (reference sequence). The CDR3 contains 16 residues. Trimming took off 5 bases at V and 0 bases at J, with 18 bases between the two ends. For the CDR3, the DNA is TGCAGTGCTCGACCTCCTGACAGTTCTAGCACAGATACGCAGTATTTT. Encoded protein: CSARPPDSSSTDTQYF.

This clonotype has just a few counts. The chain is built from TRBV24-1 and TRBJ2-1; D ambiguous. CDR1 KGHDR and CDR2 SFDVKD come from the germline V gene. The CDR3 runs 14 residues. Trimming shortened V by 3 bases and J by 3 bases, and 8 bases separated the two germline ends. Here the CDR3 reads CATSDGPNYNEQFF. In DNA, the CDR3 is TGTGCCACCAGTGATGGGCCAAACTACAATGAGCAGTTCTTC.

This clonotype was seen only a few times. The V and J genes are TRBV7-9 and TRBJ1-2; D possibly corresponds to TRBD1 (5 bases). CDR3 length equals 15 residues. V lost 6 bases to trimming and J lost 3 bases, with 17 bases between them. Germline CDR1 reads SEHNR; CDR2 reads FQNEAQ (reference sequence). CDR3 sequence reads: CASRARRVEDYGYTF. CDR3 sequence (DNA): TGTGCCAGCAGAGCTCGCAGGGTTGAGGACTATGGCTACACCTTC. The variable domain in full, completed from reference TRBV7-9 and TRBJ1-2, reads DTGVSQNPRHKITKRGQNVTFRCDPISEHNRLYWYRQTLGQGPEFLTYFQNEAQLEKSRLLSDRFSAERPKGSFSTLEIQRTEQGDSAMYLCASRARRVEDYGYTFGSGTRLTVV.

A few counts support this clonotype. Written as DNA, the CDR3 is TGCGCCAGCGCGGGCAGTTATAATTCACCCCTCCACTTT. Encoded protein: CASAGSYNSPLHF. The rearrangement uses TRBV10-2 and TRBJ1-6; D remains unclear. Germline V lookup: CDR1 WSHSY, CDR2 SAAADI. The V and J ends lost 8 bases and 4 bases respectively, with 9 bases between them. This CDR3 spans 13 amino acids.

The chain employs TRBV7-8 and TRBJ2-3; maybe TRBD1 (5 bases). Germline V gene data show CDR1 as SGHVS and CDR2 as FQNEAQ. This CDR3 comprises 16 residues. V shed 5 bases and J shed 0 bases, with 15 bases lying between them. This CDR3 reads CASSPRVSPSTDTQYF. In nucleotides, the CDR3 is TGTGCCAGCAGCCCCAGGGTATCACCGAGCACAGATACGCAGTATTTT.

The sample holds a few counts of this clonotype. This chain links TRBV6-2 or TRBV6-3 with TRBJ2-1, with TRBD1 matching 11 bases. V lost 9 bases and J lost 0; bases outside the gene matches: 25. CDR1 is MNHEY, CDR2 SVGEGT, per germline. The CDR3 has 22 residues. CDR3 nucleotide sequence: TGTGCCAGTCCGGGGGGCTACCTCGGACAGGGGGCTAAGGGTGACTCCTACAATGAGCAGTTCTTC. Its protein is CASPGGYLGQGAKGDSYNEQFF.

This clonotype occurred a few times. The chain links TRBV6-2 or TRBV6-3 to TRBJ2-2; 8 nucleotides match TRBD2. The CDR3 runs 18 residues. The germline gives CDR1 MNHEY, CDR2 SVGEGT. V lost 2 bases, J lost 0 bases, and 8 bases stayed unmatched. Here the CDR3 DNA reads TGTGCCAGCAGTTACGGGACGGGGGGGCCCTCGAACACCGGGGAGCTGTTTTTT. It encodes CASSYGTGGPSNTGELFF.